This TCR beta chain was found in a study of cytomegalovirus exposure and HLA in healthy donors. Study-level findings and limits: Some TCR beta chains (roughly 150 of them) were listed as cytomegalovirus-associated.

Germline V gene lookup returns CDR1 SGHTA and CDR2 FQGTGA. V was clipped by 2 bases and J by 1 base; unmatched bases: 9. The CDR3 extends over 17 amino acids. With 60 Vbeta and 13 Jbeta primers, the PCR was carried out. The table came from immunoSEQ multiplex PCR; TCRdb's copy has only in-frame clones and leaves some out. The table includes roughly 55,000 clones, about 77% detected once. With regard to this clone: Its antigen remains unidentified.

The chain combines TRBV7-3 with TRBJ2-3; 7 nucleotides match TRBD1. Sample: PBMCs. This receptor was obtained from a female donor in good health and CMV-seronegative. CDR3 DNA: TGTGCCAGCAGCTTACCAAGGACAGGCGGAGGCACAGATACGCAGTATTTT. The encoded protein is CASSLPRTGGGTDTQYF.